This T cell receptor beta chain appears in the sequencing data of a study of blood T cell repertoires in COVID-19. Study-level background: Researchers got acute and convalescent COVID-19 samples from the United States, Italy and Spain. T cells, B-cell-depleted T cells, or PBMCs provided the cDNA or gDNA that served as material.

Trimming pared 2 bases from V and 3 bases from J, leaving 12 bases between. The CDR3 length is 15 residues. Germline V gene data show CDR1 as SGHDT and CDR2 as YYEEEE. In the study's own analysis: From reference gene primer amplification, estimates of nucleated cell counts were derived. Only in-frame clones appear in the TCRdb table, and some are missing; sequencing was by immunoSEQ multiplex PCR. Clonal size and the V and J genes are those of that table, whereas D and trimming came from the DNA. Of fewer than 500,000 clones detected, over 65% appear once; the ten largest clones hold about 1%. The sequencing sample was made of peripheral blood. The TCR comes from a human donor with acute or convalescent COVID-19. The donor label of this sample is uncertain. V gene TRBV5-6 combines with J gene TRBJ2-1, with D possibly TRBD2 on 6 matching bases. In nucleotides, the CDR3 is TGTGCCAGCAGCTTTCTTAGCGGAAACTACAATGAGCAGTTCTTC. Residues: CASSFLSGNYNEQFF. Complete variable domain (other parts from reference TRBV5-6 and TRBJ2-1): DAGVTQSPTHLIKTRGQQVTLRCSPKSGHDTVSWYQQALGQGPQFIFQYYEEEERQRGNFPDRFSGHQFPNYSSELNVNALLLGDSALYLCASSFLSGNYNEQFFGPGTRLTVL.